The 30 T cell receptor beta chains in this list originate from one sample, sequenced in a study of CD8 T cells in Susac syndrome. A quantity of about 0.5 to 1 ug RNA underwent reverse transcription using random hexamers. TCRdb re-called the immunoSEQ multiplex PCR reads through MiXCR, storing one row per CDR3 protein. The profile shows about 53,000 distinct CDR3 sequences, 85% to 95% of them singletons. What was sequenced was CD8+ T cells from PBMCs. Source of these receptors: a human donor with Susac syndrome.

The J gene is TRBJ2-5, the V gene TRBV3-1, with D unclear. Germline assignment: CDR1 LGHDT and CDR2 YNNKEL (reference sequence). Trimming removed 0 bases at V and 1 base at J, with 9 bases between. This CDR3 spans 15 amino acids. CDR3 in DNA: TGTGCCAGCAGCCAAGATTCAGCGATCCAAGAGACCCAGTACTTC. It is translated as CASSQDSAIQETQYF.

The CDR3 reads CASSQEVIGARNTEAFF. The CDR3 coding sequence is TGCGCCAGCAGCCAAGAAGTGATAGGGGCTAGGAACACTGAAGCTTTCTTT. The genes are TRBV4-3 and TRBJ1-1, with a tentative D call TRBD1 (5 bases). The CDR3 has 17 amino acids. Trimming removed 0 bases at V and 1 base at J, with 15 bases between. Germline assignment: CDR1 LGHNA and CDR2 YSLEER.

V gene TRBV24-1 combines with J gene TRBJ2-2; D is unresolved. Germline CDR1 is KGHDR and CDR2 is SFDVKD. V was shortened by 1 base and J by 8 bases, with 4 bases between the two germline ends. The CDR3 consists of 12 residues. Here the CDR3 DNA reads TGTGCCACCAGTGATTTAAGAGGGGAGCTGTTTTTT. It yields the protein CATSDLRGELFF.

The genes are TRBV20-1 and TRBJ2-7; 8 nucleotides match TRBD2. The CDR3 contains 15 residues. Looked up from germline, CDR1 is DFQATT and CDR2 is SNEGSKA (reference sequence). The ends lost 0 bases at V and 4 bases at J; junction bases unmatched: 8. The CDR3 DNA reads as TGCAGTGCTAGAGACCCCGGGACTAGTCGTTACGAGCAGTACTTC. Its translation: CSARDPGTSRYEQYF.

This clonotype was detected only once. Here the CDR3 DNA reads TGTGCCAGCAGTTACTCGGGGGGGAAGCCCCAGCATTTT. Protein: CASSYSGGKPQHF. This chain links TRBV6-2 or TRBV6-3 with TRBJ1-5, with D possibly TRBD1 on 5 matching bases. The germline V and J ends were trimmed by 0 bases and 8 bases, with 8 bases remaining between them. This CDR3 is 13 amino acids long. CDR1 and CDR2 (germline): MNHEY, SVGEGT.

The CDR3 loop is CASSPIGTGQANYGYTF. CDR3 sequence (DNA): TGTGCCAGCTCACCAATTGGGACAGGGCAAGCTAACTATGGCTACACCTTC. The V call is TRBV18, the J call TRBJ1-2; 9 bases align to TRBD1. CDR3 length: 17 amino acids. The ends lost 2 bases at V and 0 bases at J; junction bases unmatched: 7. The V gene's germline CDR1 is KGHSH and CDR2 LQKENI.

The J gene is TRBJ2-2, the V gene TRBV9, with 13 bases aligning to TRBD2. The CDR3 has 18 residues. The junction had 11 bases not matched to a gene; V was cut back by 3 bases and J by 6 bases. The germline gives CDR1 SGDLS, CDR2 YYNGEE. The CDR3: CASSGGELAGGRPGELFF. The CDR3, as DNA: TGTGCCAGCAGCGGAGGAGAACTAGCGGGGGGGCGTCCCGGGGAGCTGTTTTTT.

The DNA of the CDR3 is TGTGCCAGCAGTTTGTTTAGGGAGGGTGGGGCCAACGTCCTGACTTTC. Its protein is CASSLFREGGANVLTF. V and J are TRBV28 and TRBJ2-6; 7 bases match TRBD2. The CDR3 consists of 16 residues. V dropped 3 bases and J dropped 3; count of bases not matched to a gene: 5. Germline CDR1 MDHEN, CDR2 SYDVKM.

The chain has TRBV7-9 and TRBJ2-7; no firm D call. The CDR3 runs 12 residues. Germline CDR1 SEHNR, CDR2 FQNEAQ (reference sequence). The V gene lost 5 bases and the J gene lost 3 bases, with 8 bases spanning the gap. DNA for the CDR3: TGTGCCAGCAGCCCCGATCACTACGAGCAGTACTTC. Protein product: CASSPDHYEQYF.

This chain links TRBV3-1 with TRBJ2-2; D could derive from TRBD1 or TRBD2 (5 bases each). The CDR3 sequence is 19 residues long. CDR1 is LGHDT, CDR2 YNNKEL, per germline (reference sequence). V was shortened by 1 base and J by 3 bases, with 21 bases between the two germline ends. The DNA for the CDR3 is TGTGCCAGCAGCCAAGCCGGGGCCAACTACCGAGAATACACCGGGGAGCTGTTTTTT. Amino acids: CASSQAGANYREYTGELFF.

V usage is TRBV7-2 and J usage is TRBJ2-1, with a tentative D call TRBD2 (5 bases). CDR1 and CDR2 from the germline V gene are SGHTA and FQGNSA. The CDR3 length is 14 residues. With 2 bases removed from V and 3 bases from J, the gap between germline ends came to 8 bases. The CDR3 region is CASSLRGSYNEQFF. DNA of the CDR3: TGTGCCAGCAGCTTACGGGGAAGCTACAATGAGCAGTTCTTC.

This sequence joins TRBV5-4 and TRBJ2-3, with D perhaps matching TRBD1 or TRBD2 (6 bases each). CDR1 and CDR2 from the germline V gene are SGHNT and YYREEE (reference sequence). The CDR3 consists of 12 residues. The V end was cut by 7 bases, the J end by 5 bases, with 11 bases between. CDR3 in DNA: TGTGCCAGCGTGGGGGGCGAAGATACGCAGTATTTT. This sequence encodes CASVGGEDTQYF. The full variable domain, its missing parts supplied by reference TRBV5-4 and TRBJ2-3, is ETGVTQSPTHLIKTRGQQVTLRCSSQSGHNTVSWYQQALGQGPQFIFQYYREEENGRGNFPPRFSGLQFPNYSSELNVNALELDDSALYLCASVGGEDTQYFGPGTRLTVL.

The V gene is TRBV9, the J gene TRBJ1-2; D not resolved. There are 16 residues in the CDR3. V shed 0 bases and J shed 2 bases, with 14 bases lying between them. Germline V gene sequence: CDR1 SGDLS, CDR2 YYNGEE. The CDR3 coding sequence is TGTGCCAGCAGCGTAGCTGCCGGGGTCACAAACTATGGCTACACCTTC. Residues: CASSVAAGVTNYGYTF.

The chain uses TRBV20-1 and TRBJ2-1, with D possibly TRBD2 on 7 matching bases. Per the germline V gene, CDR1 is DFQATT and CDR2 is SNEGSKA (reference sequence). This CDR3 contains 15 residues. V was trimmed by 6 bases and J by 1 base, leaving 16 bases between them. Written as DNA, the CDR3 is TGCAGTGCCCTCTCGCGGGGGCTATCCTACAATGAGCAGTTCTTC. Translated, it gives CSALSRGLSYNEQFF.

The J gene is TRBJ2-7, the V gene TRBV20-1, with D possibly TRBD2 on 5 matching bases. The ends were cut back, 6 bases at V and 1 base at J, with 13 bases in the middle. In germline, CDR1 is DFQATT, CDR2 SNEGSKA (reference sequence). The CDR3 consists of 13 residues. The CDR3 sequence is CSALGVTSYEQYF. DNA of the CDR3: TGCAGTGCACTCGGGGTTACATCCTACGAGCAGTACTTC.

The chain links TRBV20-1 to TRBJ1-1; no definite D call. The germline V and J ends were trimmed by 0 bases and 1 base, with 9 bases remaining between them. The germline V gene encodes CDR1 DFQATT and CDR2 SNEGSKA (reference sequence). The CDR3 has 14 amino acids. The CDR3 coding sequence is TGCAGTGCTAGAGATACGGGAACGAACACTGAAGCTTTCTTT. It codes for CSARDTGTNTEAFF.

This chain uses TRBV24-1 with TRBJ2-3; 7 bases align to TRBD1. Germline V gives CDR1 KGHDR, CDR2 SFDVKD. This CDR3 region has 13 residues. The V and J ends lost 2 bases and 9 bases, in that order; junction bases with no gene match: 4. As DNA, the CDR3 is TGTGCCACCAGTGATTCAGGGGGTGGCACGCAGTATTTT. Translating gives CATSDSGGGTQYF.

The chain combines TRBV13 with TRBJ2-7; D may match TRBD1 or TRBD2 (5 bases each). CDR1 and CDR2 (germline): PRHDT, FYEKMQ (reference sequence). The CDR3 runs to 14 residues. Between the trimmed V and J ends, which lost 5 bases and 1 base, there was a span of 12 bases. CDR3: CASSGDGVSYEQYF. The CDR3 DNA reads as TGTGCCAGCAGCGGGGACGGGGTTTCCTACGAGCAGTACTTC.

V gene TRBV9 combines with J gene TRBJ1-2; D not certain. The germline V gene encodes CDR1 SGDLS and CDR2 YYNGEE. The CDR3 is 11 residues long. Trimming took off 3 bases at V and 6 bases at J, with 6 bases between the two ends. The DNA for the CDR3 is TGTGCCAGCAGCGACCAGGATGGCTACACCTTC. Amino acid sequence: CASSDQDGYTF.

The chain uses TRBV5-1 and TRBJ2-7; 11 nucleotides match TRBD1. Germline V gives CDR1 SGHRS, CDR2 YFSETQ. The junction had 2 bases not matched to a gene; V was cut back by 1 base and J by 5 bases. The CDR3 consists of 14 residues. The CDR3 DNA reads TGCGCCAGCAGCTTGTGGACAGGGGGCGACGAGCAGTACTTC. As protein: CASSLWTGGDEQYF.

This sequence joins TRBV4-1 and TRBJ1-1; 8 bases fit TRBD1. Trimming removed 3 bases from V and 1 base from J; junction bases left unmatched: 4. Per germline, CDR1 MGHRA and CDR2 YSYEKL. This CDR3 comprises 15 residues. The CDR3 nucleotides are TGCGCCAGCAGCCATATCGGACAGGGGAACACTGAAGCTTTCTTT. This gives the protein CASSHIGQGNTEAFF.

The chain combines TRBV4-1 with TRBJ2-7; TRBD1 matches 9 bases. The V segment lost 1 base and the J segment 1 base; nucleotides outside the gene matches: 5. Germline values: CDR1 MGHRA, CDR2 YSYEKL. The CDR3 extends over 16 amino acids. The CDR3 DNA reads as TGCGCCAGCAGCCAAGCCGGGACAGGGAAATCCTACGAGCAGTACTTC. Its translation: CASSQAGTGKSYEQYF.

The CDR3 spells CASSQEAWRASTDTQYF. Written as DNA, the CDR3 is TGCGCCAGCAGCCAAGAAGCCTGGAGAGCTAGCACAGATACGCAGTATTTT. This chain links TRBV4-3 with TRBJ2-3, with D unresolved. The CDR3 contains 17 residues. Trimming pared 0 bases from V and 0 bases from J, leaving 13 bases between. The germline V gene has CDR1 LGHNA and CDR2 YSLEER.

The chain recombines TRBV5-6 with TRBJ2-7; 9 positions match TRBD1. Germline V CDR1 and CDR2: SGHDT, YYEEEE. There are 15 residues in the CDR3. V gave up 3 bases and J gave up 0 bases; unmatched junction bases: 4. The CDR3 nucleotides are TGTGCCAGCAGCTCCGGGACAGGGAGCTCCTACGAGCAGTACTTC. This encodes CASSSGTGSSYEQYF.

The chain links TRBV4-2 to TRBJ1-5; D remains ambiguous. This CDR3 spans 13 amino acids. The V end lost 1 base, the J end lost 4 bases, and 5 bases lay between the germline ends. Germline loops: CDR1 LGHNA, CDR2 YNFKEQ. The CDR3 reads CASSQARNQPQHF. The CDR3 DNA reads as TGTGCCAGCAGCCAAGCCCGGAATCAGCCCCAGCATTTT.

CDR3: CASSQDLLAGGGEQYF. CDR3 in DNA: TGCGCCAGCAGCCAAGATCTCCTAGCGGGGGGGGGAGAGCAGTACTTC. V usage is TRBV4-3 and J usage is TRBJ2-7, with 12 bases that match TRBD2. V lost 0 bases to trimming and J lost 7 bases; unmatched junction nucleotides: 7. This CDR3 has 16 residues. The germline V gene has CDR1 LGHNA and CDR2 YSLEER.

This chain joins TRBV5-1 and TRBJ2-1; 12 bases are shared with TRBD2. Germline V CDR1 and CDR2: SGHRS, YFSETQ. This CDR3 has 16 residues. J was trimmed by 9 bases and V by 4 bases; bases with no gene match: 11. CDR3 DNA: TGCGCCAGCAGCCCGCGGTCTAGCGGGGGGGCAGGTGAGCAGTTCTTC. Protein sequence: CASSPRSSGGAGEQFF.

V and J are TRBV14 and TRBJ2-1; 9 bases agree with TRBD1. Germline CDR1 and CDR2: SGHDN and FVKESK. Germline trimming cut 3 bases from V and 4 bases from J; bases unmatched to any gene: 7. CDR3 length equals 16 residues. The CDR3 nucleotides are TGTGCCAGCAGCCAGGCGACAGGGGGTTATTACAATGAGCAGTTCTTC. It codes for CASSQATGGYYNEQFF.

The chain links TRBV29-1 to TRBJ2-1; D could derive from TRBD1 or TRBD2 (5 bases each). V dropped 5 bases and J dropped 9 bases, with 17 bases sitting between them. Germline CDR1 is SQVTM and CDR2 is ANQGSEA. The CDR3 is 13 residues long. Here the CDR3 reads CSVPRTRDGEQFF. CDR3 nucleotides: TGCAGCGTTCCCAGAACCAGGGACGGTGAGCAGTTCTTC.

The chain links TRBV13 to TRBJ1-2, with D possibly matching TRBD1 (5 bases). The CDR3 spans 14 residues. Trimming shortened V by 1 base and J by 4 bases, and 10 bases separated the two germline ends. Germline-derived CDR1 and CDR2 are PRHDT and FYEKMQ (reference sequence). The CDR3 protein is CASSLDRGAYGYTF. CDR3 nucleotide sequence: TGTGCCAGCAGCTTAGATCGGGGCGCCTATGGCTACACCTTC. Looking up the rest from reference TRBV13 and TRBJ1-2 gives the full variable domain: AAGVIQSPRHLIKEKRETATLKCYPIPRHDTVYWYQQGPGQDPQFLISFYEKMQSDKGSIPDRFSAQQFSDYHSELNMSSLELGDSALYFCASSLDRGAYGYTFGSGTRLTVV.